A single sample gave rise to the 27 T cell receptor beta chains below, sequenced in a study of post-analysis software for immune sequencing data. Study-level results: Included in a set of roughly five TRBV segments more frequent in patients than controls were TRBV5-6, TRBV5-1 and TRBV20-1.

Their recognized antigens are unknown. Included in the TCR beta cDNA libraries were unique molecular identifiers. TCRdb passed the PCR reads through MiXCR, listing each CDR3 protein once. The sample carries about 400,000 distinct CDR3 sequences, 30% to 45% recorded once. The sample taken for sequencing was blood. The source of these receptors is a girl under 18 with multiple sclerosis.

V and J are TRBV6-5 and TRBJ2-4, with 8 nucleotides matching TRBD2. Gene TRBJ2-7 matches the end of the DNA better, so the J call may be wrong. The CDR3 loop spans 15 amino acids. Germline V gene data show CDR1 as MNHEY and CDR2 as SVGAGI. CDR3 nucleotide sequence: TGTGCCAGCAGTTACTCGGGGCGGGGGGCCGACGAGCAGTACTTC. Amino acid sequence: CASSYSGRGADEQYF.

This clonotype came up a few times. The genes are TRBV5-6 and TRBJ2-7; no reliable D call. Per germline, CDR1 SGHDT and CDR2 YYEEEE. This CDR3 comprises 14 residues. V was trimmed by 6 bases and J by 4 bases, leaving 17 bases between them. The CDR3 sequence: CASTPSYLGYEQYF. CDR3 DNA sequence: TGTGCCAGCACCCCATCCTACCTTGGGTACGAGCAGTACTTC.

Regarding this clonotype: An end of the junction does not agree with germline; a read error may underlie this. The CDR3 region has the DNA TGTGCCAGCCCCTCACCGGGTTTGGGCACAGATATGCAGTATTTT. This encodes CASPSPGLGTDMQYF. The chain joins TRBV12-3 or TRBV12-4 to TRBJ2-3; D unclear. The CDR3 runs to 15 residues.

This clonotype was detected a few times. V is TRBV24-1 and J is TRBJ2-3; 10 bases fit TRBD1. Germline V CDR1 and CDR2: KGHDR, SFDVKD. V lost 7 bases and J lost 1; bases outside the gene matches: 10. CDR3 length: 17 amino acids. Here the CDR3 reads CATSTNYGTGGTDTQYF. Here the CDR3 DNA reads TGTGCCACCAGCACTAACTACGGGACAGGGGGCACAGATACGCAGTATTTT.

With regard to this clonotype: Given a much more abundant clone one base away, this may be a read error. The CDR3 DNA reads as TGCAGCGTTCCGGGCCGCGGGGCTTGCGAGCAGTACTTC. As protein: CSVPGRGACEQYF. The J gene is TRBJ2-5, the V gene TRBV29-1; D perhaps matches TRBD2 (6 bases). The J call may not be correct, given that the DNA end is closer to TRBJ2-7. The germline CDR1 and CDR2 sequences are SQVTM and ANQGSEA. CDR3 length: 13 residues.

CDR3 loop: CASSPGQFTEAFF. The CDR3 DNA sequence: TGTGCCAGCAGCCCCGGGCAGTTCACTGAAGCTTTCTTT. The rearrangement links TRBV12-3 or TRBV12-4 to TRBJ1-1, with D hard to call. Trimming left V 6 bases short and J 4 bases short, with 12 bases between. There are 13 residues in the CDR3.

This clonotype has at least ten counts. This rearrangement joins TRBV20-1 to TRBJ2-7, with a tentative D call TRBD1 (6 bases). The germline CDR1 and CDR2 sequences are DFQATT and SNEGSKA (reference sequence). CDR3 length: 13 residues. V was clipped by 6 bases and J by 3 bases, with 15 bases between them. DNA of the CDR3: TGCAGTGCCCGCCGGGACACATACTACGAGCAGTACTTC. Encoded protein: CSARRDTYYEQYF.

This clonotype has more than one count but fewer than ten. The V call is TRBV10-1, the J call TRBJ2-7; D remains ambiguous. The CDR3 is 12 amino acids. Between the trimmed V and J ends, which lost 6 bases and 9 bases, there was a span of 15 bases. Germline assignment: CDR1 WNHNN and CDR2 SYGVQD (reference sequence). The CDR3: CASRPDPKGQYF. The CDR3 DNA is TGCGCCAGCAGACCGGACCCAAAAGGGCAGTACTTC.

The V and J genes are TRBV6-6 and TRBJ1-2, with D unclear. The CDR3 has 13 residues. Trimming took off 6 bases at V and 0 bases at J, with 8 bases between the two ends. The germline V gene encodes CDR1 MNHNY and CDR2 SVGAGI (reference sequence). In DNA, the CDR3 is TGTGCCAGCAGCCACAGCCCTAACTATGGCTACACCTTC. Its translation is CASSHSPNYGYTF.

This clonotype was picked up many times. V gene TRBV12-3 or TRBV12-4 combines with J gene TRBJ2-7; D is uncertain. With 3 bases removed from V and 3 bases from J, the gap between germline ends came to 9 bases. This CDR3 comprises 13 residues. The CDR3 DNA sequence: TGTGCCAGCAGTTTTGACGGCTTCTACGAGCAGTACTTC. Translated: CASSFDGFYEQYF.

The chain couples TRBV5-1 to TRBJ2-5; 9 bases fit TRBD2. V was pared by 6 bases and J by 2 bases, with 8 bases of the junction left unmatched. Germline-derived CDR1 and CDR2 are SGHRS and YFSETQ. The CDR3 runs to 15 residues. The DNA of the CDR3 is TGCGCCAGCACTCTCGGGACTAGCCCACAAGAGACCCAGTACTTC. Translating gives CASTLGTSPQETQYF.

The chain links TRBV11-2 to TRBJ2-4; D uncertain. The end of the DNA is better explained by TRBJ2-7, so the J call may be wrong. Germline lookup yields CDR1 SGHAT and CDR2 FQNNGV. The CDR3 is made up of 13 amino acids. The CDR3 loop reads CASTKSHGTEQYF. CDR3 bases: TGTGCCAGCACAAAAAGTCACGGCACCGAGCAGTACTTC.

This clonotype was seen ten or more times. This rearrangement joins TRBV12-3 or TRBV12-4 to TRBJ2-1; 10 nucleotides align to TRBD1. The CDR3 spans 14 residues. Losses at the gene ends were 2 bases for V and 7 bases for J; bases not matched to a gene: 2. The DNA for the CDR3 is TGTGCCAGCAGTTTACGGGACAGGGGTAATGAGCAGTTCTTC. The encoded protein is CASSLRDRGNEQFF.

This clonotype has just a few counts. One end of the junction varies from germline; a read error may be responsible. The chain recombines TRBV20-1 with TRBJ1-2; D remains ambiguous. The germline V gene has CDR1 DFQATT and CDR2 SNEGSKA (reference sequence). This CDR3 contains 14 residues. The CDR3 nucleotides read TGCAGTGCTAGAGGCCCTCTAGCTAACTATGACTACACCTTC. Amino acids: CSARGPLANYDYTF.

The chain is built from TRBV5-1 and TRBJ1-2; D unclear. The germline CDR1 and CDR2 sequences are SGHRS and YFSETQ. The CDR3 length is 14 residues. Trimming pared 0 bases from V and 8 bases from J, leaving 14 bases between. The CDR3, as DNA: TGCGCCAGCAGCTTGGGTAGCGGGAAGGAAGGCTACACCTTC. Protein: CASSLGSGKEGYTF.

This clonotype was observed a handful of times. The chain combines TRBV5-6 with TRBJ2-7; D is unclear. Germline V gives CDR1 SGHDT, CDR2 YYEEEE. The CDR3 runs 13 residues. Between the trimmed V and J ends, which lost 0 bases and 5 bases, there was a span of 9 bases. The chain's CDR3 is CASSLGRLHEQYF. CDR3 bases: TGTGCCAGCAGCTTGGGTCGGCTCCACGAGCAGTACTTC.

This chain connects TRBV7-9 to TRBJ1-2; D is uncertain. Looked up from germline, CDR1 is SEHNR and CDR2 is FQNEAQ (reference sequence). Deletions cut 3 bases from V and 4 bases from J, with 12 bases between. The length of the CDR3 is 14 residues. The DNA of the CDR3 is TGTGCCAGCAGCTTGTTAAGGGATACCTATGGCTACACCTTC. This codes for CASSLLRDTYGYTF.

The V gene is TRBV3-1, the J gene TRBJ1-4; D gene ambiguous. Germline assignment: CDR1 LGHDT and CDR2 YNNKEL (reference sequence). CDR3 length: 15 residues. The V and J ends lost 3 bases and 8 bases respectively, with 16 bases between them. CDR3 DNA sequence: TGTGCCAGCAGCCAGGCAGGCCTCGATGGGGAAAAACTGTTTTTT. The encoded protein is CASSQAGLDGEKLFF.

This clonotype was seen a handful of times. The chain uses TRBV7-2 and TRBJ2-1, with 11 bases lining up with TRBD2. Germline CDR1 SGHTA, CDR2 FQGNSA. CDR3 size: 14 residues. The V and J ends lost 11 bases and 9 bases, in that order; junction bases with no gene match: 12. CDR3 sequence (DNA): TGTGCCGGCCAACTTAGCGGGGGGGCCGCTGAGCAGTTCTTC. Translation: CAGQLSGGAAEQFF. The full variable domain, rest sourced from reference TRBV7-2 and TRBJ2-1, is GAGVSQSPSNKVTEKGKDVELRCDPISGHTALYWYRQSLGQGLEFLIYFQGNSAPDKSGLPSDRFSAERTGGSVSTLTIQRTQQEDSAVYLCAGQLSGGAAEQFFGPGTRLTVL.

This clonotype was found a few times. The chain joins TRBV10-2 to TRBJ2-7; TRBD2 might be the D (5 bases). Between the trimmed V and J ends, which lost 3 bases and 2 bases, there was a span of 8 bases. From germline, CDR1 is WSHSY and CDR2 SAAADI. CDR3 length equals 13 residues. CDR3 coding DNA: TGCGCCAGCAGTGACGAGGGAGCCTACGAGCAGTACTTC. Translated: CASSDEGAYEQYF.

There are a few counts of this clonotype. The chain is built from TRBV29-1 and TRBJ2-1; 11 nucleotides align to TRBD2. Looked up from germline, CDR1 is SQVTM and CDR2 is ANQGSEA. This CDR3 has 16 amino acids. V shed 7 bases, J shed 7 bases, and the junction held 15 bases outside the gene matches. CDR3 sequence reads: CSALSPVAGGLNEQFF. CDR3 DNA sequence: TGCAGCGCGCTGTCCCCGGTAGCGGGGGGGTTGAATGAGCAGTTCTTC.

This clonotype was counted a few times. This rearrangement joins TRBV5-1 to TRBJ2-2; 7 nucleotides match TRBD1. Germline CDR1 and CDR2: SGHRS and YFSETQ. The CDR3 extends over 15 amino acids. V dropped 4 bases and J dropped 8; count of bases not matched to a gene: 11. CDR3 bases: TGCGCCAGCAGCCGCCGTTCCACAGGGGAGGGGGAGCTGTTTTTT. This gives the protein CASSRRSTGEGELFF.

J is TRBJ2-5 and V is TRBV7-2; no clear D. Per the germline V gene, CDR1 is SGHTA and CDR2 is FQGNSA. Trimming removed 1 base from V and 13 bases from J, with 10 bases in between. The CDR3 consists of 11 residues. In nucleotides, the CDR3 is TGTGCCAGCAGCTTAGAGGCGCCTTTGTACTTC. It encodes CASSLEAPLYF.

About this clonotype: The junction differs from germline at one of its ends, possibly a read error. The rearrangement links TRBV6-5 to TRBJ2-4; possible D gene TRBD1, 6 bases. This CDR3 region has 15 residues. Germline V gene data show CDR1 as MNHEY and CDR2 as SVGAGI. Here the CDR3 DNA reads TGTGCCAGCAGTTACTCCAGGGGTGGCAAAAACATCCAGTACTTC. It codes for CASSYSRGGKNIQYF.

The V and J genes are TRBV6-5 and TRBJ2-7, with D tentatively TRBD1 (6 bases). Germline V gene data show CDR1 as MNHEY and CDR2 as SVGAGI. The CDR3 contains 16 residues. Trimming cost V 6 bases and J 3 bases, with 21 bases left between them. The CDR3 loop is CASRNTGLLSFYEQYF. The CDR3 bases are TGTGCCAGCAGGAATACAGGGCTTCTCTCCTTCTACGAGCAGTACTTC.

The gene calls are TRBV12-3 or TRBV12-4 and TRBJ1-2, with D perhaps matching TRBD1 (5 bases). V lost 5 bases and J 7 bases, leaving 11 bases between the germline ends. The CDR3 is made up of 12 amino acids. This chain's CDR3 is CASSPGTLGYTF. The DNA of the CDR3 is TGTGCCAGCAGTCCCGGGACGCTTGGCTACACCTTC.

This rearrangement joins TRBV6-2 or TRBV6-3 to TRBJ2-7, with 7 positions matching TRBD1. J gave up 2 bases and V 5 bases, and 9 bases lay outside the gene matches. The CDR3 covers 15 residues. Germline lookup yields CDR1 MNHEY and CDR2 SVGEGT. Here the CDR3 DNA reads TGTGCCAGCAGTCGTATGACAGGGCCCACCTACGAGCAGTACTTC. This gives the protein CASSRMTGPTYEQYF.